This entry is about one TCR beta chain. Antigen: not known. A junction end diverges from the germline sequence, so it may reflect a read error. The authors incorporated unique molecular identifiers into the TCR beta cDNA libraries. TCRdb independently ran MiXCR on the PCR reads; one entry per CDR3 protein. The table shows under 900,000 distinct CDR3 sequences, with about 50% occurring only once. This CDR3 has 15 residues. Per germline, CDR1 GTSNPN and CDR2 SVGIG (reference sequence). The data were obtained in a study of post-analysis software for immune sequencing data. Study context: Relapsing-remitting, secondary progressive and progressive-relapsing forms of multiple sclerosis all featured among disease courses. Broader study findings: Samples made in the same batch grouped tightly together by F measure. Controls had significantly higher normalized Chao1 diversity than multiple sclerosis patients. Comparison of patients with controls showed about 5 TRBV segments more frequent in patients, TRBV5-6, TRBV5-1 and TRBV20-1 among them.

The receptor comes from a girl aged 10 to 17 with multiple sclerosis. The sequenced material came from blood. The chain couples TRBV30 to TRBJ2-1; 7 bases are a match to TRBD1. For the CDR3, the DNA is TGCGCCTGGAGCAGACGGGACAGACCCTACAATGAGCAGTTCTTC. Its protein is CAWSRRDRPYNEQFF.